Below are 24 T cell receptor beta chains sequenced from a single sample in a study of Ad26.COV2.S vaccination and SARS-CoV-2 variants. TCRdb's table, derived via immunoSEQ multiplex PCR, lists solely in-frame clones and lacks some. There are 440,000 or so clones in the sample; 80% to 90% occur only once, and roughly 1.7% lies in the top ten. The sample's treatment: over 15 received Ad26.COV2.S at low or high dose, single or two shots; roughly five received placebo; per-sample allocation not given. Material that was analyzed had been drawn on day 63 after the first vaccine or placebo injection. The source was peripheral blood, collected in a trial of Ad26.COV2.S vaccine versus placebo. The receptor source for this set is a person between 18 and 65 years old who received the Ad26.COV2.S COVID-19 vaccine or a placebo.

This chain links TRBV19 with TRBJ2-5, with TRBD2 matching over 12 bases. CDR3 size: 14 residues. The trim removed 6 bases at V and 5 bases at J, leaving 4 bases unmatched. Germline V lookup: CDR1 LNHDA, CDR2 SQIVND (reference sequence). This CDR3 reads CASRTSGGGETQYF. The CDR3 DNA sequence: TGTGCCAGTAGGACTAGCGGGGGCGGGGAGACCCAGTACTTC. Complete variable domain (other parts from reference TRBV19 and TRBJ2-5): DGGITQSPKYLFRKEGQNVTLSCEQNLNHDAMYWYRQDPGQGLRLIYYSQIVNDFQKGDIAEGYSVSREKKESFPLTVTSAQKNPTAFYLCASRTSGGGETQYFGPGTRLLVL.

The chain couples TRBV5-8 to TRBJ2-7; tentative D call: TRBD2 (5 bases). Trimming removed 4 bases from V and 6 bases from J, with 17 bases in between. The CDR3 length is 14 residues. From germline, CDR1 is SGHTS and CDR2 YDEGEE. In DNA form, the CDR3 reads TGTGCCAGCAGCCCGGGATGGGTCTTATCCGAGCAGTACTTC. It codes for CASSPGWVLSEQYF.

A single count supports this clone. The rearrangement links TRBV9 to TRBJ2-7, with 8 bases fitting TRBD1. This CDR3 is 15 amino acids long. Trimming took 2 bases from V and 5 from J; bases not matched to a gene: 9. Germline CDR1 reads SGDLS; CDR2 reads YYNGEE. The chain's CDR3 is CASSVGQGNFHEQYF. CDR3 bases: TGTGCCAGCAGCGTTGGACAGGGAAATTTCCACGAGCAGTACTTC.

V gene TRBV9 combines with J gene TRBJ1-6, with D maybe TRBD1 (6 bases). The CDR3 contains 14 residues. Germline V lookup: CDR1 SGDLS, CDR2 YYNGEE. V was shortened by 1 base and J by 6 bases, with 8 bases between the two germline ends. The CDR3 loop reads CASSVSGVNSPLHF. The DNA for the CDR3 is TGTGCCAGCAGCGTATCAGGGGTTAATTCACCCCTCCACTTT.

The CDR3 reads CASSGQSNSNQPQHF. DNA of the CDR3: TGTGCCAGCAGTGGACAGAGTAATAGCAATCAGCCCCAGCATTTT. V usage is TRBV2 and J usage is TRBJ1-5; tentatively, D is TRBD1 (5 bases). The CDR3 has 15 residues. Germline V gives CDR1 SNHLY, CDR2 FYNNEI. Trimming left V 4 bases short and J 0 bases short, with 10 bases between. Based on the CDR3 plus reference TRBV2 and TRBJ1-5, the full variable domain is EPEVTQTPSHQVTQMGQEVILRCVPISNHLYFYWYRQILGQKVEFLVSFYNNEISEKSEIFDDQFSVERPDGSNFTLKIRSTKLEDSAMYFCASSGQSNSNQPQHFGDGTRLSIL.

The V call is TRBV18, the J call TRBJ1-2; no definite D call. The CDR3 is made up of 13 amino acids. CDR1 is KGHSH and CDR2 is LQKENI in the germline V gene. V lost 6 bases and J 5 bases, leaving 13 bases between the germline ends. CDR3 protein: CASSGATEYGYTF. The CDR3 DNA reads as TGTGCCAGCTCGGGAGCTACTGAGTATGGCTACACCTTC.

J is TRBJ2-7 and V is TRBV6-6; D is perhaps TRBD1 (6 bases). The CDR3 sequence is 15 residues long. CDR1 and CDR2 (germline): MNHNY, SVGAGI (reference sequence). The germline V and J ends were trimmed by 5 bases and 0 bases, with 14 bases remaining between them. Here the CDR3 reads CASSIPTGRSYEQYF. The CDR3, as DNA: TGTGCCAGCAGTATACCGACAGGACGCTCCTACGAGCAGTACTTC.

V usage is TRBV30 and J usage is TRBJ1-4; the match to TRBD1 covers 7 bases. This CDR3 region has 15 residues. The junction had 2 bases not matched to a gene; V was cut back by 1 base and J by 0 bases. Germline CDR1 GTSNPN, CDR2 SVGIG (reference sequence). CDR3 loop: CAWSGQGTTNEKLFF. DNA of the CDR3: TGTGCCTGGAGTGGACAGGGCACAACTAATGAAAAACTGTTTTTT. The full variable domain, its missing parts supplied by reference TRBV30 and TRBJ1-4, is SQTIHQWPATLVQPVGSPLSLECTVEGTSNPNLYWYRQAAGRGLQLLFYSVGIGQISSEVPQNLSASRPQDRQFILSSKKLLLSDSGFYLCAWSGQGTTNEKLFFGSGTQLSVL.

The CDR3 nucleotides read TGTGCCAGCTCAGCTGACAGAGACTATGGCTACACCTTC. It specifies CASSADRDYGYTF. The V call is TRBV18, the J call TRBJ1-2; D is possibly TRBD1 (5 bases). With 5 bases removed from V and 3 bases from J, the gap between germline ends came to 10 bases. Per germline, CDR1 KGHSH and CDR2 LQKENI. The CDR3 extends over 13 amino acids. Looking up the rest from reference TRBV18 and TRBJ1-2 gives the full variable domain: NAGVMQNPRHLVRRRGQEARLRCSPMKGHSHVYWYRQLPEEGLKFMVYLQKENIIDESGMPKERFSAEFPKEGPSILRIQQVVRGDSAAYFCASSADRDYGYTFGSGTRLTVV.

The chain employs TRBV14 and TRBJ1-3; tentative D call: TRBD1 (6 bases). Between the trimmed V and J ends, which lost 6 bases and 0 bases, there was a span of 12 bases. The CDR3 runs to 15 residues. CDR1 is SGHDN, CDR2 FVKESK, per germline. The CDR3 loop is CASSQTGTSGNTIYF. In DNA form, the CDR3 reads TGTGCCAGCAGTCAAACAGGGACCTCTGGAAACACCATATATTTT.

This chain joins TRBV7-8 and TRBJ2-1; 9 bases are a match to TRBD2. This CDR3 has 16 residues. Germline loops: CDR1 SGHVS, CDR2 FQNEAQ. V was clipped by 5 bases and J by 2 bases; unmatched bases: 7. CDR3 loop: CASSLPSGMAYNEQFF. The CDR3 bases are TGTGCCAGCAGCCTACCTAGCGGGATGGCCTACAATGAGCAGTTCTTC.

The chain is built from TRBV24-1 and TRBJ2-1; D is unresolved. Germline values: CDR1 KGHDR, CDR2 SFDVKD. The V and J ends lost 6 bases and 2 bases respectively, with 10 bases between them. The CDR3 sequence is 14 residues long. Here the CDR3 DNA reads TGTGCCACCAGTCGAGGTATTGCCTACAATGAGCAGTTCTTC. The encoded protein is CATSRGIAYNEQFF.

DNA of the CDR3: TGTGCCAGCATGCAGGGCGACCTCTATGGCTACACCTTC. It yields the protein CASMQGDLYGYTF. The rearrangement uses TRBV28 and TRBJ1-2; D might be TRBD1 (5 bases). V lost 7 bases to trimming and J lost 4 bases, with 13 bases between them. CDR1 MDHEN and CDR2 SYDVKM come from the germline V gene. The CDR3 consists of 13 residues.

J is TRBJ2-7 and V is TRBV30; D gene ambiguous. The CDR3 contains 14 residues. V lost 3 bases, J lost 5 bases, and 17 bases lay in between. Looked up from germline, CDR1 is GTSNPN and CDR2 is SVGIG (reference sequence). CDR3 loop: CAWRAAGPRNEQYF. The CDR3 region has the DNA TGTGCCTGGAGAGCTGCCGGGCCCCGTAACGAGCAGTACTTC.

The V and J genes are TRBV6-1 and TRBJ1-2, with D hard to call. Germline V gene lookup returns CDR1 MNHNS and CDR2 SASEGT. Trimming removed 2 bases at V and 5 bases at J, with 6 bases between. The CDR3 has 12 amino acids. CDR3 sequence: CASSERRYGYTF. The CDR3 nucleotides read TGTGCCAGCAGTGAACGCAGATATGGCTACACCTTC.

The genes are TRBV2 and TRBJ2-7; 8 bases match TRBD1. This CDR3 comprises 15 residues. The germline CDR1 and CDR2 sequences are SNHLY and FYNNEI. After removal of 3 bases from V and 3 bases from J, the junction contained 7 bases not matched to a gene. The CDR3 sequence: CASSDIWTGIYEQYF. The CDR3 bases are TGTGCCAGCAGTGATATCTGGACAGGGATCTACGAGCAGTACTTC.

J is TRBJ1-2 and V is TRBV27; D is uncertain. Trimming removed 5 bases at V and 8 bases at J, with 15 bases between. This CDR3 spans 13 amino acids. Germline-derived CDR1 and CDR2 are MNHEY and SMNVEV (reference sequence). CDR3 nucleotide sequence: TGTGCCAGCAGTCCCAACCTATACGGAGGCTACACCTTC. This sequence encodes CASSPNLYGGYTF.

This rearrangement joins TRBV5-1 to TRBJ2-1; TRBD1 aligns across 7 bases. From germline, CDR1 is SGHRS and CDR2 YFSETQ. Trimming removed 3 bases from V and 1 base from J; junction bases left unmatched: 4. There are 15 residues in the CDR3. The CDR3 protein is CASSSTTGSYNEQFF. In nucleotides, the CDR3 is TGCGCCAGCAGCTCGACGACAGGGTCCTACAATGAGCAGTTCTTC.

This chain uses TRBV7-3 with TRBJ2-3; no clear D gene. Between the trimmed V and J ends, which lost 5 bases and 2 bases, there was a span of 14 bases. Per germline, CDR1 SGHTA and CDR2 FQGTGA. CDR3 size: 15 residues. Here the CDR3 reads CASSPTGAITDTQYF. In DNA form, the CDR3 reads TGTGCCAGCAGCCCTACTGGTGCCATCACAGATACGCAGTATTTT.

This chain uses TRBV6-5 with TRBJ1-5, with D uncertain. This CDR3 has 15 residues. From germline, CDR1 is MNHEY and CDR2 SVGAGI. The V end was cut by 4 bases, the J end by 1 base, with 11 bases between. CDR3 DNA sequence: TGTGCCAGCAGTTCTGCGGACGGAAGCAATCAGCCCCAGCATTTT. Protein product: CASSSADGSNQPQHF.

About this clone: A read error may account for a junction end that differs from germline. V usage is TRBV4-2 and J usage is TRBJ1-5; no definite D call. In germline, CDR1 is LGHNA, CDR2 YNFKEQ. This CDR3 region has 13 residues. The chain's CDR3 is CASSQDSIQPQHF. CDR3 sequence (DNA): TGTGCCAGCAGCCAAGATAGCATTCAGCCCCAGCATTTT.

This chain joins TRBV10-3 and TRBJ1-5; D gene ambiguous. Germline assignment: CDR1 ENHRY and CDR2 SYGVKD. This CDR3 has 14 residues. Between the trimmed V and J ends, which lost 4 bases and 0 bases, there was a span of 7 bases. CDR3 nucleotide sequence: TGTGCCATCAGTGCCGTCAGTAGCAATCAGCCCCAGCATTTT. Protein: CAISAVSSNQPQHF.

The genes are TRBV5-1 and TRBJ1-4; D unclear. This CDR3 region has 14 residues. Germline V lookup: CDR1 SGHRS, CDR2 YFSETQ. V lost 0 bases and J lost 4, with 7 bases in between. The CDR3 DNA reads as TGCGCCAGCAGCTTGGGACTGCATAATGAAAAACTGTTTTTT. As protein: CASSLGLHNEKLFF.

This clone was detected once. This chain joins TRBV7-2 and TRBJ2-1; 9 nucleotides line up with TRBD2. CDR3 length: 16 residues. The germline V gene encodes CDR1 SGHTA and CDR2 FQGNSA. The V segment lost 3 bases and the J segment 4 bases; nucleotides outside the gene matches: 7. CDR3: CASSFSFGLAYNEQFF. DNA of the CDR3: TGTGCCAGCAGCTTTTCTTTCGGACTAGCGTACAATGAGCAGTTCTTC. Filled out from reference TRBV7-2 and TRBJ2-1, the complete variable domain reads GAGVSQSPSNKVTEKGKDVELRCDPISGHTALYWYRQSLGQGLEFLIYFQGNSAPDKSGLPSDRFSAERTGGSVSTLTIQRTQQEDSAVYLCASSFSFGLAYNEQFFGPGTRLTVL.